The 3 T cell receptor beta chains reported below all come from one sample, sequenced in a study of cytomegalovirus exposure and HLA in healthy donors. The PCR had 60 Vbeta and 13 Jbeta primers. Assay: immunoSEQ multiplex PCR; the TCRdb copy retains only in-frame clones and omits some. This sample contains 120,000 to 150,000 clones. Sequenced material: PBMCs. These receptors were collected from a man between 40 and 49 years old in good health and CMV-seronegative.

The chain combines TRBV6-5 with TRBJ1-6, with a weak D call TRBD1 (6 bases). Germline assignment: CDR1 MNHEY and CDR2 SVGAGI. The CDR3 has 14 amino acids. The V gene lost 6 bases and the J gene lost 5 bases, with 11 bases spanning the gap. CDR3 DNA: TGTGCCAGCAGAACAGGGTTTGATAATTCACCCCTCCACTTT. Translation: CASRTGFDNSPLHF.

V and J are TRBV15 and TRBJ2-5, with TRBD2 matching over 9 bases. Germline assignment: CDR1 LNHNV and CDR2 YYDKDF (reference sequence). The CDR3 sequence is 16 residues long. V dropped 3 bases and J dropped 2; count of bases not matched to a gene: 7. This CDR3 is CATSRGGGARQETQYF. CDR3 coding DNA: TGTGCCACCAGCAGGGGCGGGGGGGCTCGGCAAGAGACCCAGTACTTC.

The chain carries TRBV28 and TRBJ2-7; 8 bases line up with TRBD2. CDR1 is MDHEN and CDR2 is SYDVKM in the germline V gene. Losses at the gene ends were 3 bases for V and 1 base for J; bases not matched to a gene: 8. The CDR3 spans 16 residues. CDR3 coding DNA: TGTGCCAGCAGTTTGCCCAGCGGGGGTCCGTCCTACGAGCAGTACTTC. This encodes CASSLPSGGPSYEQYF.